Listed below are T cell receptor beta chains from one sample, sequenced in a study of cytomegalovirus exposure and HLA in healthy donors. Measured with immunoSEQ multiplex PCR; TCRdb has only the in-frame clones, and not every one. The repertoire consists of some 60,000 clones, with about 96% occurring once and the leading ten covering approximately 0.94%. Sequencing was done on a sample of PBMCs. Source of these receptors: a man younger than 30 in good health and CMV-seronegative. CDR3s include the opening cysteine and the closing phenylalanine or tryptophan. Fields, in order: J gene, V gene, D gene, clone size, CDR3 protein, CDR3 DNA. A D gene is named only where the DNA matches it firmly. Some rows mark clone size as missing; the rest say once, few, many or name a class of expanded clone.

J: TRBJ2-2; V: TRBV18; D: -; size: -; CDR3: CASSPGLRTLANTGELFF; DNA: TGTGCCAGCTCACCCGGATTGCGGACACTCGCGAACACCGGGGAGCTGTTTTTT
J: TRBJ2-1; V: TRBV4-2; D: TRBD2; size: -; CDR3: CASSHPGTSDSYNEQFF; DNA: TGTGCCAGCAGCCACCCCGGGACTAGCGACTCCTACAATGAGCAGTTCTTC
J: TRBJ2-7; V: TRBV27; D: TRBD1; size: -; CDR3: CASSHTQGAYYEQYF; DNA: TGTGCCAGCAGCCACACGCAGGGGGCGTACTACGAGCAGTACTTC
J: TRBJ2-1; V: TRBV2; D: TRBD2; size: -; CDR3: CAITAGGSPMNYNEQFF; DNA: TGTGCCATCACAGCGGGCGGGAGCCCTATGAACTACAATGAGCAGTTCTTC
J: TRBJ2-7; V: TRBV2; D: -; size: once; CDR3: CASKTQGYEQYF; DNA: TGTGCCAGCAAAACACAGGGCTACGAGCAGTACTTC
J: TRBJ1-2; V: TRBV7-6; D: -; size: -; CDR3: CASRPFSASTGYTF; DNA: TGTGCCAGCAGACCCTTTAGCGCTTCGACTGGCTACACCTTC
J: TRBJ2-6; V: TRBV4-3; D: TRBD1; size: -; CDR3: CASSQEYVTGVWSGANVLTF; DNA: TGCGCCAGCAGCCAAGAGTATGTGACAGGGGTATGGTCTGGGGCCAACGTCCTGACTTTC
J: TRBJ2-2; V: TRBV4-3; D: -; size: -; CDR3: CASSRQLTGEGGELFF; DNA: TGCGCCAGCAGCCGTCAGTTGACAGGGGAGGGCGGGGAGCTGTTTTTT
J: TRBJ2-7; V: TRBV7-2; D: -; size: once; CDR3: CASSLWAGPYEQYF; DNA: TGTGCCAGCAGCTTATGGGCTGGCCCCTACGAGCAGTACTTC
J: TRBJ2-7; V: TRBV6-5; D: TRBD1; size: -; CDR3: CASSRRDRGSYEQYF; DNA: TGTGCCAGCAGCCGCCGGGACAGGGGCTCCTACGAGCAGTACTTC
J: TRBJ1-1; V: TRBV28; D: -; size: -; CDR3: CASSDPRGGRNTEAFF; DNA: TGTGCCAGCAGCGACCCCCGCGGAGGACGGAACACTGAAGCTTTCTTT
J: TRBJ2-1; V: TRBV4-1; D: TRBD2; size: -; CDR3: CASSQGPSGNNEQFF; DNA: TGCGCCAGCAGCCAAGGCCCTAGCGGAAACAATGAGCAGTTCTTC
J: TRBJ1-2; V: TRBV6-6; D: TRBD1; size: -; CDR3: CASGKDRENGYTF; DNA: TGTGCCAGCGGAAAAGACAGGGAGAACGGCTACACCTTC
J: TRBJ2-1; V: TRBV9; D: TRBD2; size: -; CDR3: CASSGLAGGEQFF; DNA: TGTGCCAGCAGCGGACTAGCGGGAGGTGAGCAGTTCTTC
J: TRBJ2-1; V: TRBV11-1; D: TRBD2; size: once; CDR3: CASSLDTGTRQPKQFF; DNA: TGTGCCAGCAGCTTAGACACCGGGACTAGGCAACCTAAGCAGTTCTTC
J: TRBJ2-4; V: TRBV7-2; D: -; size: -; CDR3: CASSFQLAKNIQYF; DNA: TGTGCCAGCAGCTTTCAGTTAGCCAAAAACATTCAGTACTTC
J: TRBJ1-2; V: TRBV28; D: -; size: -; CDR3: CASSLIVEEDGYTF; DNA: TGTGCCAGCAGTTTAATTGTCGAGGAAGATGGCTACACCTTC
J: TRBJ2-2; V: TRBV6-1; D: -; size: -; CDR3: CASSEVRRGPGELFF; DNA: TGTGCCAGCAGTGAAGTCCGAAGGGGCCCCGGGGAGCTGTTTTTT
J: TRBJ1-5; V: TRBV18; D: TRBD1; size: -; CDR3: CASSSRQGAQPQHF; DNA: TGTGCCAGCTCATCTAGACAGGGGGCTCAGCCCCAGCATTTT
J: TRBJ2-7; V: TRBV29-1; D: TRBD1; size: -; CDR3: CSVPGTGESYEQYF; DNA: TGCAGCGTTCCCGGGACAGGGGAGTCCTACGAGCAGTACTTC
J: TRBJ2-1; V: TRBV7-9; D: -; size: -; CDR3: CASSLVGEQFF; DNA: TGTGCCAGCAGCTTAGTCGGGGAGCAGTTCTTC
J: TRBJ1-4; V: TRBV6-1; D: -; size: once; CDR3: CASGKAGQREKLFF; DNA: TGTGCCAGCGGGAAGGCAGGGCAGAGGGAAAAACTGTTTTTT
J: TRBJ1-4; V: TRBV7-9; D: TRBD1; size: -; CDR3: CASSRDRTNEKLFF; DNA: TGTGCCAGCAGCAGGGACAGAACTAATGAAAAACTGTTTTTT
J: TRBJ2-5; V: TRBV2; D: TRBD1; size: -; CDR3: CASSEAQGAQETQYF; DNA: TGTGCCAGCAGTGAAGCCCAGGGGGCCCAAGAGACCCAGTACTTC
J: TRBJ2-1; V: TRBV30; D: -; size: -; CDR3: CAWSAFSDNEQFF; DNA: TGTGCCTGGAGCGCCTTTTCAGACAATGAGCAGTTCTTC
J: TRBJ2-7; V: TRBV25-1; D: -; size: -; CDR3: CASTPTGPSYEQYF; DNA: TGTGCCAGCACCCCGACAGGTCCGTCCTACGAGCAGTACTTC
J: TRBJ1-2; V: TRBV7-2; D: -; size: -; CDR3: CASSFNPTGDYGYTF; DNA: TGTGCCAGCAGCTTCAATCCCACTGGTGACTATGGCTACACCTTC
J: TRBJ2-3; V: TRBV5-1; D: TRBD1; size: -; CDR3: CASSLVGQGPDTQYF; DNA: TGCGCCAGCAGCCTGGTGGGACAGGGACCAGATACGCAGTATTTT
J: TRBJ1-1; V: TRBV7-9; D: TRBD1; size: -; CDR3: CASSLGDSEAFF; DNA: TGTGCCAGCAGCTTAGGGGACAGTGAAGCTTTCTTT
J: TRBJ2-7; V: TRBV29-1; D: TRBD2; size: -; CDR3: CSVLGTSDTYEQYF; DNA: TGCAGCGTGCTAGGGACTAGCGACACCTACGAGCAGTACTTC
J: TRBJ2-7; V: TRBV5-4; D: TRBD1; size: -; CDR3: CASSFRDRNSYEQYF; DNA: TGTGCCAGCAGCTTCAGGGACAGGAACTCCTACGAGCAGTACTTC
J: TRBJ1-1; V: TRBV5-1; D: -; size: -; CDR3: CASSDGMNTEAFF; DNA: TGCGCCAGCAGTGACGGGATGAACACTGAAGCTTTCTTT
J: TRBJ2-5; V: TRBV11-2; D: -; size: -; CDR3: CASCLDNWETQYF; DNA: TGTGCCAGCTGCTTAGATAACTGGGAGACCCAGTACTTC
J: TRBJ2-7; V: TRBV7-2; D: -; size: -; CDR3: CASSLRKTLHGEQYF; DNA: TGTGCCAGCAGCTTAAGGAAGACTCTCCATGGCGAGCAGTACTTC
J: TRBJ2-7; V: TRBV28; D: -; size: -; CDR3: CASSINHGQTYEQYF; DNA: TGTGCCAGCAGTATTAACCACGGACAGACCTACGAGCAGTACTTC
J: TRBJ2-5; V: TRBV2; D: -; size: -; CDR3: CASTFAETQYF; DNA: TGTGCCAGCACTTTCGCGGAGACCCAGTACTTC
J: TRBJ2-3; V: TRBV5-6; D: TRBD2; size: -; CDR3: CASSYRPWEGSTDTQYF; DNA: TGTGCCAGCAGCTACCGACCATGGGAGGGTAGCACAGATACGCAGTATTTT
J: TRBJ1-5; V: TRBV27; D: -; size: -; CDR3: CASSRLGGSNQPQHF; DNA: TGTGCCAGCAGTCGATTAGGCGGTAGCAATCAGCCCCAGCATTTT
J: TRBJ2-7; V: TRBV11-2; D: TRBD1; size: -; CDR3: CASSLGQTYEQYF; DNA: TGTGCCAGCAGCTTGGGACAGACCTACGAGCAGTACTTC
J: TRBJ2-5; V: TRBV5-1; D: -; size: -; CDR3: CASSLVATQETQYF; DNA: TGCGCCAGCAGCTTAGTAGCGACCCAAGAGACCCAGTACTTC
J: TRBJ2-1; V: TRBV30; D: -; size: -; CDR3: CAWSVVDEQFF; DNA: TGTGCCTGGAGTGTTGTCGATGAGCAGTTCTTC
J: TRBJ2-7; V: TRBV23-1; D: -; size: once; CDR3: CASSQLGRTSSYEQYF; DNA: TGCGCCAGCAGTCAATTGGGTAGGACAAGCTCCTACGAGCAGTACTTC
J: TRBJ2-7; V: TRBV5-5; D: TRBD2; size: few; CDR3: CASSPGGALHEQYF; DNA: TGTGCCAGCAGCCCCGGGGGGGCGCTCCACGAGCAGTACTTC
J: TRBJ1-1; V: TRBV19; D: TRBD1; size: once; CDR3: CASSIAIYDRVVRNTEAFF; DNA: TGTGCCAGTAGTATAGCAATTTACGACAGGGTAGTGCGGAACACTGAAGCTTTCTTT
J: TRBJ2-7; V: TRBV30; D: -; size: -; CDR3: CAWSVATYEQYF; DNA: TGTGCCTGGAGTGTGGCCACCTACGAGCAGTACTTC
J: TRBJ2-7; V: TRBV21-1; D: -; size: -; CDR3: CASSKGVDLEGHEQYF; DNA: TGTGCCAGCAGCAAAGGAGTAGACTTGGAGGGCCACGAGCAGTACTTC
J: TRBJ1-1; V: TRBV4-3; D: -; size: -; CDR3: CASSQNPGAYEAFF; DNA: TGCGCCAGCAGCCAGAACCCAGGGGCCTATGAAGCTTTCTTT
J: TRBJ2-7; V: TRBV6-5; D: TRBD2; size: -; CDR3: CASSYPRAGGQSEQYF; DNA: TGTGCCAGCAGTTACCCCCGAGCGGGAGGGCAATCCGAGCAGTACTTC
J: TRBJ1-2; V: TRBV28; D: TRBD1; size: -; CDR3: CASSSGTGEISRYGYTF; DNA: TGTGCCAGCAGTTCAGGGACAGGGGAAATTTCTAGGTATGGCTACACCTTC
J: TRBJ2-1; V: TRBV27; D: -; size: -; CDR3: CASSTNRRGSYNEQFF; DNA: TGTGCCAGCAGTACTAACCGGCGGGGCTCCTACAATGAGCAGTTCTTC
J: TRBJ1-2; V: TRBV30; D: -; size: -; CDR3: CAWSVPGSDYGYTF; DNA: TGTGCCTGGAGTGTTCCAGGGTCGGACTATGGCTACACCTTC
J: TRBJ2-7; V: TRBV9; D: -; size: few; CDR3: CASSVDSTYEQYF; DNA: TGTGCCAGCAGCGTAGATAGCACCTACGAGCAGTACTTC
J: TRBJ2-1; V: TRBV4-2; D: -; size: -; CDR3: CASSRDSEHNEQFF; DNA: TGTGCCAGCAGCCGGGATAGCGAGCACAATGAGCAGTTCTTC